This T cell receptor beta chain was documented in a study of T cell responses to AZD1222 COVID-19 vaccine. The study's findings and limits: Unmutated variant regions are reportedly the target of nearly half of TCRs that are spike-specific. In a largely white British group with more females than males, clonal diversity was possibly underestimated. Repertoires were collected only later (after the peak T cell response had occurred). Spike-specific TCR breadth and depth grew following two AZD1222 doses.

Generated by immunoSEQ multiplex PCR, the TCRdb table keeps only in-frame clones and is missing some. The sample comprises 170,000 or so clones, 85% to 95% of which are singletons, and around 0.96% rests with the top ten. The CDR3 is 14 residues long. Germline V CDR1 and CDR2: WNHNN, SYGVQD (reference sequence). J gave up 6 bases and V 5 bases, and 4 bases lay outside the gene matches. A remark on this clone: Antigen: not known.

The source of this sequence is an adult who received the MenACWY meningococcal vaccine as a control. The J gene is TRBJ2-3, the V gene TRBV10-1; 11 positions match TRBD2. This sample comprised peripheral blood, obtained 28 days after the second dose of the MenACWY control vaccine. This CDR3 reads CASSSSGGTDTQYF. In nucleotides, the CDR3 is TGCGCCAGCAGTTCTAGCGGGGGGACGGATACGCAGTATTTT.